These 15 T cell receptor beta chains were sequenced from one sample in a study of shared clonotypes between healthy human individuals. The assay was immunoSEQ multiplex PCR, and TCRdb's table has in-frame clones only and misses some. The sample lists 2 million to 3 million clones, roughly 93% occurring once. Sequencing input: naive CD4+ T cells from PBMCs. Noted subset: CD45RA+ positively selected. The receptor set was obtained from a man in his late teens or twenties in good health. Some clones in this sample may be carry-over from other donors' samples.

V is TRBV5-1 and J is TRBJ2-1, with 8 positions matching TRBD1. The CDR3 is 15 amino acids. Germline lookup yields CDR1 SGHRS and CDR2 YFSETQ. The junction had 6 bases not matched to a gene; V was cut back by 4 bases and J by 3 bases. CDR3 region: CASSIQGGLYNEQFF. The CDR3 DNA is TGCGCCAGCAGCATACAGGGGGGACTCTACAATGAGCAGTTCTTC.

This chain links TRBV5-1 with TRBJ1-1; 8 bases are shared with TRBD1. There are 12 residues in the CDR3. The V gene's germline CDR1 is SGHRS and CDR2 YFSETQ. The ends lost 4 bases at V and 8 bases at J; junction bases unmatched: 4. The CDR3 region is CASSGDRREAFF. CDR3 bases: TGCGCCAGCAGCGGGGACAGGAGGGAAGCTTTCTTT.

The chain recombines TRBV29-1 with TRBJ2-5; D ambiguous. Trimming took 2 bases from V and 1 from J, leaving 8 bases between them. The CDR3 extends over 13 amino acids. Germline CDR1 SQVTM, CDR2 ANQGSEA. CDR3 nucleotides: TGCAGCGTTGAAACCCAGATCCAAGAGACCCAGTACTTC. As protein: CSVETQIQETQYF.

The chain employs TRBV11-3 and TRBJ2-1, with a possible D match to TRBD1 (6 bases). The CDR3 runs 15 residues. Per the germline V gene, CDR1 is SGHNT and CDR2 is YENEEA. V gave up 1 base and J gave up 3 bases, with 10 bases separating them. CDR3 sequence reads: CASSLGDTFYNEQFF. Here the CDR3 DNA reads TGTGCCAGCAGCTTAGGGGACACCTTCTACAATGAGCAGTTCTTC.

The chain is built from TRBV28 and TRBJ2-7; either TRBD1 or TRBD2 may fit D (5 bases each). The CDR3 spans 16 residues. The V and J ends lost 0 bases and 6 bases respectively, with 18 bases between them. Germline V lookup: CDR1 MDHEN, CDR2 SYDVKM. The CDR3 sequence: CASSLWEARARREQYF. CDR3 bases: TGTGCCAGCAGTTTATGGGAGGCCAGGGCCCGACGCGAGCAGTACTTC.

The chain employs TRBV5-6 and TRBJ2-3, with 10 bases lining up with TRBD1. With V trimmed by 2 bases and J by 3 bases, 3 bases remained unmatched. CDR1 and CDR2 from the germline V gene are SGHDT and YYEEEE. The CDR3 contains 15 residues. The CDR3 DNA reads as TGTGCCAGCAGCTTAGGGGACAGGGGAACAGATACGCAGTATTTT. It codes for CASSLGDRGTDTQYF.

The chain has TRBV29-1 and TRBJ2-7, with D possibly TRBD1 on 6 matching bases. CDR3 length equals 13 residues. The germline CDR1 and CDR2 sequences are SQVTM and ANQGSEA. V lost 2 bases to trimming and J lost 7 bases, with 15 bases between them. The CDR3 coding sequence is TGCAGCGTTGAATACCACAGGGCGGAGGAGCAGTACTTC. The encoded protein is CSVEYHRAEEQYF.

This chain joins TRBV5-1 and TRBJ2-7; possibly TRBD1 or TRBD2 for D (5 bases each). CDR3 length: 15 amino acids. The germline V gene encodes CDR1 SGHRS and CDR2 YFSETQ. V was shortened by 2 bases and J by 0 bases, with 12 bases between the two germline ends. In DNA form, the CDR3 reads TGCGCCAGCAGCTTCATGGGGGATCGCTCCTACGAGCAGTACTTC. This translates into CASSFMGDRSYEQYF.

The chain carries TRBV29-1 and TRBJ1-2; a possible D gene is TRBD1 (6 bases). The V gene's germline CDR1 is SQVTM and CDR2 ANQGSEA. V was trimmed by 4 bases and J by 1 base, leaving 10 bases between them. The CDR3 totals 13 residues. CDR3 region: CSVAGQHNYGYTF. The CDR3 DNA sequence: TGCAGCGTTGCTGGACAGCATAACTATGGCTACACCTTC.

In nucleotides, the CDR3 is TGTGCCAGCAGTTACTCAGCGGGAGGAACCTACAATGAGCAGTTCTTC. Its protein is CASSYSAGGTYNEQFF. This sequence joins TRBV6-5 and TRBJ2-1, with TRBD2 matching 9 bases. The V segment lost 0 bases and the J segment 2 bases; nucleotides outside the gene matches: 2. Germline V lookup: CDR1 MNHEY, CDR2 SVGAGI. The CDR3 covers 16 residues.

The chain employs TRBV7-2 and TRBJ1-5; TRBD1 matches at 10 bases. The CDR3 has 15 amino acids. Germline-derived CDR1 and CDR2 are SGHTA and FQGNSA. V lost 5 bases to trimming and J lost 5 bases; unmatched junction nucleotides: 6. CDR3 nucleotide sequence: TGTGCCAGCAGCCCGGGACAGGGGTCGTATCAGCCCCAGCATTTT. Protein sequence: CASSPGQGSYQPQHF. The whole variable domain, remainder taken from reference TRBV7-2 and TRBJ1-5, is GAGVSQSPSNKVTEKGKDVELRCDPISGHTALYWYRQSLGQGLEFLIYFQGNSAPDKSGLPSDRFSAERTGGSVSTLTIQRTQQEDSAVYLCASSPGQGSYQPQHFGDGTRLSIL.

In this sample, this clone turned up once. This rearrangement joins TRBV11-2 to TRBJ2-3; D gene ambiguous. Germline CDR1 SGHAT, CDR2 FQNNGV. The ends were cut back, 1 base at V and 4 bases at J, with 9 bases in the middle. CDR3 size: 14 residues. Here the CDR3 DNA reads TGTGCCAGCAGCTTAGCTTCCTGGCCAGATACGCAGTATTTT. It yields the protein CASSLASWPDTQYF.

The V gene is TRBV23-1, the J gene TRBJ1-5, with a tentative D call TRBD1 (5 bases). TRBV23-1 is marked as an open reading frame, function uncertain. V was shortened by 2 bases and J by 4 bases, with 9 bases between the two germline ends. The length of the CDR3 is 14 residues. The CDR3 nucleotides read TGCGCCAGCAGTCAAGGACATCTGAATCAGCCCCAGCATTTT. Translation: CASSQGHLNQPQHF.

Comment on this clone: Germline is not matched at one junction end, which may reflect a read error. This chain joins TRBV11-2 and TRBJ1-4; 10 bases agree with TRBD1. Germline V gives CDR1 SGHAT, CDR2 FQNNGV. This CDR3 is built from 16 residues. The CDR3 sequence: CAGSLVTGQGNEKLFF. The CDR3 DNA sequence: TGTGCCGGCAGCTTAGTCACGGGACAGGGGAATGAAAAACTGTTTTTT.

Concerning this clone: This specimen includes other DNA sequences encoding the same CDR3. The V gene is TRBV15, the J gene TRBJ2-5; no firm D call. This CDR3 has 12 residues. V lost 3 bases and J 2 bases, leaving 4 bases between the germline ends. The germline V gene encodes CDR1 LNHNV and CDR2 YYDKDF (reference sequence). CDR3 region: CATSRVQETQYF. The CDR3 DNA reads as TGTGCCACCAGCAGGGTACAAGAGACCCAGTACTTC.